Each of the 14 T cell receptor beta chains below was sequenced from the same sample in a study of CD8+CD57+ T cells in acquired aplastic anemia. Profiles of TCR beta VDJ and CDR3 were generated from a genomic DNA template. TCRdb re-called the reads through MiXCR, storing one row per CDR3 protein. The sample shows under 250,000 distinct CDR3 sequences, about 60% of them seen only once. Patients chosen for sequencing had CD8+CD57+ cells that had expanded, as shown by flow cytometry. Sequencing input: sorted CD4+, CD8+, or CD8+CD57+ T cells (not recorded which) from PBMCs. Source of these receptors: a human donor with aplastic anemia.

This CDR3 is CASSASGGSETQYF. The DNA for the CDR3 is TGTGCCAGCAGCGCTAGTGGGGGCTCGGAGACCCAGTACTTC. This chain links TRBV7-2 with TRBJ2-5; TRBD1 might be the D (6 bases). The CDR3 loop spans 14 amino acids. V dropped 5 bases and J dropped 5 bases, with 15 bases sitting between them. CDR1 and CDR2 from the germline V gene are SGHTA and FQGNSA. Full variable domain (remainder filled in from reference TRBV7-2 and TRBJ2-5): GAGVSQSPSNKVTEKGKDVELRCDPISGHTALYWYRQSLGQGLEFLIYFQGNSAPDKSGLPSDRFSAERTGGSVSTLTIQRTQQEDSAVYLCASSASGGSETQYFGPGTRLLVL.

The chain links TRBV29-1 to TRBJ2-1, with a tentative D call TRBD2 (6 bases). This CDR3 contains 12 residues. Trimming stripped 3 bases from V and 8 bases from J, with 11 bases between. Germline V lookup: CDR1 SQVTM, CDR2 ANQGSEA. The CDR3 sequence is CSVDRGGDEQFF. For the CDR3, the DNA is TGCAGCGTTGACAGAGGCGGGGATGAGCAGTTCTTC.

This sequence joins TRBV7-6 and TRBJ2-1, with a possible D match to TRBD1 (7 bases). The CDR3 runs to 16 residues. Germline V gene lookup returns CDR1 SGHVS and CDR2 FNYEAQ. Between the trimmed V and J ends, which lost 4 bases and 4 bases, there was a span of 17 bases. The CDR3 loop is CASSYNGRDRYNEQFF. Written as DNA, the CDR3 is TGTGCCAGCAGCTACAATGGGCGGGACAGATACAATGAGCAGTTCTTC.

A word on this clonotype: A junction boundary mismatches the germline segment, possibly from a read error. The chain has TRBV7-2 and TRBJ1-4, with D possibly TRBD1 on 5 matching bases. This CDR3 contains 13 residues. Germline CDR1 and CDR2: SGHTA and FQGNSA. CDR3 DNA sequence: TGTGCCAGCACCTTAGGGGCAGGAGAAAAACTGTTTTTT. Translated: CASTLGAGEKLFF.

This chain connects TRBV7-2 to TRBJ1-2; D perhaps matches TRBD1 (5 bases). The CDR3 covers 15 residues. V was clipped by 4 bases and J by 4 bases, with 16 bases between them. Looked up from germline, CDR1 is SGHTA and CDR2 is FQGNSA. The CDR3 DNA reads TGTGCCAGCAGCTCGTCGGGGGTTGGGTCCTATGGCTACACCTTC. Protein: CASSSSGVGSYGYTF.

The genes are TRBV10-3 and TRBJ2-2; the D gene is possibly TRBD1 (5 bases). The CDR3 contains 16 residues. V lost 0 bases to trimming and J lost 6 bases, with 14 bases between them. The V gene's germline CDR1 is ENHRY and CDR2 SYGVKD. CDR3 in amino acids: CAISESESWGAGELFF. DNA of the CDR3: TGTGCCATCAGTGAGTCGGAATCATGGGGCGCCGGGGAGCTGTTTTTT.

The chain combines TRBV15 with TRBJ1-2; D possibly corresponds to TRBD1 (6 bases). The CDR3 covers 14 residues. The V and J ends lost 1 base and 6 bases respectively, with 12 bases between them. From germline, CDR1 is LNHNV and CDR2 YYDKDF (reference sequence). CDR3 DNA sequence: TGTGCCACCAGCAGAGGGACAGCGACAGATGGCTACACCTTC. Amino acids: CATSRGTATDGYTF.

Only a few counts were recorded for this clonotype. This rearrangement joins TRBV20-1 to TRBJ2-7, with 7 bases lining up with TRBD1. The junction had 10 bases not matched to a gene; V was cut back by 7 bases and J by 1 base. The germline V gene encodes CDR1 DFQATT and CDR2 SNEGSKA (reference sequence). This CDR3 has 14 amino acids. The CDR3 here is CSVRQHRGSYEQYF. CDR3 nucleotides: TGCAGTGTCCGCCAGCACAGGGGTTCCTACGAGCAGTACTTC.

The V and J genes are TRBV10-3 and TRBJ2-7; no clear D gene. The CDR3 has 13 amino acids. From germline, CDR1 is ENHRY and CDR2 SYGVKD. The V and J ends lost 4 bases and 3 bases respectively, with 10 bases between them. CDR3 in amino acids: CAISGTAGYEQYF. The DNA for the CDR3 is TGTGCCATCAGTGGGACGGCAGGCTACGAGCAGTACTTC.

The genes are TRBV29-1 and TRBJ1-1; 7 bases are a match to TRBD1. V lost 3 bases to trimming and J lost 4 bases; unmatched junction nucleotides: 8. The length of the CDR3 is 14 residues. Germline CDR1 and CDR2: SQVTM and ANQGSEA. Here the CDR3 reads CSVDPGGPITEAFF. CDR3 nucleotide sequence: TGCAGCGTTGACCCAGGGGGGCCTATCACTGAAGCTTTCTTT.

The J gene is TRBJ2-7, the V gene TRBV7-9; D is possibly TRBD1 or TRBD2 (5 bases each). With 5 bases removed from V and 6 bases from J, the gap between germline ends came to 14 bases. The CDR3 is 13 residues long. The germline CDR1 and CDR2 sequences are SEHNR and FQNEAQ (reference sequence). CDR3 DNA: TGTGCCAGCAGCCCCGGGGCAGGTGGCGAGCAGTACTTC. Its translation: CASSPGAGGEQYF.

This clonotype was seen ten or more times. V and J are TRBV12-3 or TRBV12-4 and TRBJ2-3; 9 positions match TRBD1. The V and J ends lost 6 bases and 1 base, in that order; junction bases with no gene match: 2. The CDR3 is 14 residues long. The CDR3 reads CASSRTGGTDTQYF. Written as DNA, the CDR3 is TGTGCCAGCAGCCGGACAGGGGGCACAGATACGCAGTATTTT.

This rearrangement joins TRBV15 to TRBJ2-1, with 7 bases identical to TRBD2. Per the germline V gene, CDR1 is LNHNV and CDR2 is YYDKDF (reference sequence). This CDR3 region has 14 residues. J lost 7 bases, V lost 5 bases, and 8 bases had no gene match. The CDR3, as DNA: TGTGCCACCAGCTCCCGGGACTACCTTAATGAGCAGTTCTTC. Encoded protein: CATSSRDYLNEQFF.

The V gene is TRBV20-1, the J gene TRBJ2-5; 10 bases are shared with TRBD2. Germline CDR1 and CDR2: DFQATT and SNEGSKA (reference sequence). Trimming took 2 bases from V and 4 from J; bases not matched to a gene: 4. The CDR3 covers 14 residues. Here the CDR3 DNA reads TGCAGTGCTAGACCCCCTAGCGGGAGAGAGACCCAGTACTTC. Its protein product is CSARPPSGRETQYF.